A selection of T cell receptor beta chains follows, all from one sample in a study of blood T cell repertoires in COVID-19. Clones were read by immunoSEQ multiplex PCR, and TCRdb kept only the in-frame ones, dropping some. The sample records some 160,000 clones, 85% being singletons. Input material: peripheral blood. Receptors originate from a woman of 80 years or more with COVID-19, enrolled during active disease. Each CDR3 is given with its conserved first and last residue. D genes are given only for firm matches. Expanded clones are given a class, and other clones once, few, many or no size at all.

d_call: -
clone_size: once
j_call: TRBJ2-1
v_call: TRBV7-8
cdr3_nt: TGTGCCAGCAGCTTAGTGACAGGAGCCCTCCATGAGCAGTTCTTC
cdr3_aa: CASSLVTGALHEQFF

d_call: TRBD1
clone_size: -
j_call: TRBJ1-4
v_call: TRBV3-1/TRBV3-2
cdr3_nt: TGTGCCAGCAGCCGGACAGGGGTGGATGAAAAACTGTTTTTT
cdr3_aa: CASSRTGVDEKLFF

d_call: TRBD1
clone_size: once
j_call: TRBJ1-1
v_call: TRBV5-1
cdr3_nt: TGCGCCAGCAGCGTCGCCGCGACAGGGGGTACTGAAGCTTTCTTT
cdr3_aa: CASSVAATGGTEAFF

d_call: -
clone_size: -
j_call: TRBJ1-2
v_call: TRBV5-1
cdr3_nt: TGCGCCACCAAGCCTGGGGCGGGGGCTCAATATGGCTACACCTTC
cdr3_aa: CATKPGAGAQYGYTF

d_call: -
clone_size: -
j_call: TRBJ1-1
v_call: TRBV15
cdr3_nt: TGTGCCACCAGCAGAGGAGGGTTACCTGTCACTGAAGCTTTCTTT
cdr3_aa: CATSRGGLPVTEAFF

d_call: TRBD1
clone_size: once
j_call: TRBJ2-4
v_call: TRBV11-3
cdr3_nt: TGTGCCAGCAGGACAGGGGCCAAAAACATTCAGTACTTC
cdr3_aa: CASRTGAKNIQYF

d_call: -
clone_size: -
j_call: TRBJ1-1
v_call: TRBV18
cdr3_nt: TGTGCCAGCTCACTAGGGATTTCCGGGAGCATGAACACTGAAGCTTTCTTT
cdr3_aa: CASSLGISGSMNTEAFF

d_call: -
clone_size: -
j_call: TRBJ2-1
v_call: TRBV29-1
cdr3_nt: TGCAGCGTCCTCGTCAGGGTAGGCTCCTACAATGAGCAGTTCTTC
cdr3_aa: CSVLVRVGSYNEQFF

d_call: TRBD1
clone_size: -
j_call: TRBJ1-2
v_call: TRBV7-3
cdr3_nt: TGTGCCAGCAGCGTTGACAGGGGAAACTATGGCTACACCTTC
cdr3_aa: CASSVDRGNYGYTF

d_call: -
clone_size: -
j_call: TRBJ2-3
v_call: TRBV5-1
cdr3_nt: TGCGCCAGCAGCTTGGCCCCGGTCCCACTCACAGATACGCAGTATTTT
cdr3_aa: CASSLAPVPLTDTQYF

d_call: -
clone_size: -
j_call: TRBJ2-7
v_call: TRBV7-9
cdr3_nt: TGTGCCAGCAGCCCACAGGGCCCCTACGAGCAGTACTTC
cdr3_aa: CASSPQGPYEQYF

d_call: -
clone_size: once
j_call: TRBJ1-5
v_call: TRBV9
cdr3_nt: TGTGCCAGCAGCGCCCAGGGCACCCTGGGACAGCCCCAGCATTTT
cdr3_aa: CASSAQGTLGQPQHF

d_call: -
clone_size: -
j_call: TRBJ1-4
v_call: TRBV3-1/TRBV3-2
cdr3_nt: TGTGCCAGCAGCCAACGAGGGTACGAAAAACTGTTTTTT
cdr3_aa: CASSQRGYEKLFF

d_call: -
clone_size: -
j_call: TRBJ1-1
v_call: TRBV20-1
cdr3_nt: TGCAGTGCTAGAGATCAGGGGAAAGCTTTCTTT
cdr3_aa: CSARDQGKAFF

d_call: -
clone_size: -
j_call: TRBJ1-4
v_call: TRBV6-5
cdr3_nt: TGTGCCAGCAGCGGGGGGAATGAAAAACTGTTTTTT
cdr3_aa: CASSGGNEKLFF

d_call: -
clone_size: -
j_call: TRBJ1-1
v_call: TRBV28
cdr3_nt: TGTGCCAGCAGTTTCCCTGGGGGTGGGACAATCGAAGCTTTCTTT
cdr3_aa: CASSFPGGGTIEAFF

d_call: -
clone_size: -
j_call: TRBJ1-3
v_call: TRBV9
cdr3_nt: TGTGCCAGCAGCGTGGGGGGGAACCAAGTGGGAAACACCATATATTTT
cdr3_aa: CASSVGGNQVGNTIYF

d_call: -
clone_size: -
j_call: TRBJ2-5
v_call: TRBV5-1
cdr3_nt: TGCGCCAGCAGCTTGTTCGGGGGTGCCTTGGAAGAGACCCAGTACTTC
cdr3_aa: CASSLFGGALEETQYF